Presented here are 7 T cell receptor beta chains from one specimen sequenced in a study of neurological immune-mediated disorders. TCRdb used MiXCR to reprocess the 5' RACE reads, holding one entry per CDR3 protein. Among about 19,000 distinct CDR3 sequences listed, about 2.8% were seen once. The sample comprised PBMCs. These receptors came from a woman aged 18-30 years with multiple sclerosis.

Within the sample, this clonotype is medium-sized (0.01 to 0.1%). The V and J genes are TRBV3-1 and TRBJ1-5; D gene unclear. Trimming removed 4 bases at V and 0 bases at J, with 10 bases between. Germline lookup yields CDR1 LGHDT and CDR2 YNNKEL (reference sequence). CDR3 length equals 15 residues. CDR3 nucleotide sequence: TGTGCCAGCAGCCCTAGTGTCCCTAGCAATCAGCCCCAGCATTTT. As protein: CASSPSVPSNQPQHF.

The rearrangement uses TRBV30 and TRBJ1-4; D unresolved. CDR1 is GTSNPN, CDR2 SVGIG, per germline (reference sequence). CDR3 length: 13 amino acids. Deletions cut 0 bases from V and 8 bases from J, with 10 bases between. The CDR3 region has the DNA TGTGCCTGGAGTGTCCGACCTGAGGAAAAACTGTTTTTT. Its protein product is CAWSVRPEEKLFF.

This clonotype occurred many times. The V gene is TRBV3-1, the J gene TRBJ2-1, with no clear D. The CDR3 is 12 residues long. Trimming shortened V by 5 bases and J by 3 bases, and 5 bases separated the two germline ends. The V gene's germline CDR1 is LGHDT and CDR2 YNNKEL (reference sequence). CDR3: CASSDNYNEQFF. In DNA, the CDR3 is TGTGCCAGCAGCGACAACTACAATGAGCAGTTCTTC.

This clonotype came up many times. V gene TRBV6-6 combines with J gene TRBJ1-5, with 10 bases identical to TRBD1. The CDR3 extends over 20 amino acids. The junction had 19 bases not matched to a gene; V was cut back by 7 bases and J by 1 base. Per germline, CDR1 MNHNY and CDR2 SVGAGI (reference sequence). The CDR3 protein is CASTSPKTGGGRGSNQPQHF. The CDR3 nucleotides read TGTGCCAGCACCTCCCCGAAGACAGGGGGCGGGCGGGGAAGCAATCAGCCCCAGCATTTT.

This clonotype was counted many times. The chain links TRBV3-1 to TRBJ1-1; 7 nucleotides agree with TRBD1. Per germline, CDR1 LGHDT and CDR2 YNNKEL (reference sequence). The CDR3 sequence is 15 residues long. J was trimmed by 6 bases and V by 2 bases; bases with no gene match: 9. This chain's CDR3 is CASSQRDRWDSEAFF. The CDR3 nucleotides are TGTGCCAGCAGCCAAAGGGACAGATGGGACTCTGAAGCTTTCTTT.

This clonotype has at least ten counts. The chain is built from TRBV29-1 and TRBJ1-4, with D perhaps matching TRBD1 (6 bases). This CDR3 is built from 17 residues. CDR1 and CDR2 (germline): SQVTM, ANQGSEA. The V end was cut by 4 bases, the J end by 8 bases, with 26 bases between. The chain's CDR3 is CSVVGRGELLGEEKLFF. The CDR3 DNA follows: TGCAGCGTTGTTGGCAGGGGAGAGCTGCTAGGGGAAGAAAAACTGTTTTTT.

This clonotype has more than one count but fewer than ten. The final CDR3 position lacks the conserved phenylalanine or tryptophan, pointing to a likely read error. This chain links TRBV9 with TRBJ2-3; a possible D gene is TRBD1 (5 bases). The CDR3 covers 16 residues. Germline lookup yields CDR1 SGDLS and CDR2 YYNGEE. Trimming removed 4 bases at V and 2 bases at J, with 17 bases between. The CDR3 region is CASSTRTRMNTDTQYC. The CDR3 nucleotides read TGTGCCAGCAGCACCCGGACACGGATGAACACAGATACGCAGTATTGT.